This is a list of T cell receptor beta chains from one sample in a study of blood T cell repertoires in COVID-19. Clones were sequenced by immunoSEQ multiplex PCR, and TCRdb holds only the in-frame ones, with some missing. The profile shows about 100,000 clones, 69% of them singletons. The specimen was peripheral blood. These receptors originate from a man aged 80 or over with acute or convalescent COVID-19. Both conserved end residues are part of each CDR3. A D gene is named only where the DNA matches it firmly. Clone size is given for some rows only: seen once, a few or many times, or a class if the clone is expanded.

j_call,clone_size,d_call,v_call,cdr3_aa,cdr3_nt
TRBJ2-3,NA,NA,TRBV11-2,CASSLALGGVGTDTQYF,TGTGCCAGCAGCTTAGCCCTCGGGGGAGTCGGGACAGATACGCAGTATTTT
TRBJ2-2,NA,NA,TRBV24-1,CATSDDDRQNTGELFF,TGTGCCACCAGTGATGACGACAGACAGAACACCGGGGAGCTGTTTTTT
TRBJ1-1,NA,NA,TRBV18,CASSPEFGSGAFF,TGTGCCAGCTCACCCGAGTTCGGATCGGGAGCTTTCTTT
TRBJ1-2,NA,TRBD1,TRBV6-5,CASSRSGGANYGYTF,TGTGCCAGCAGTAGATCAGGGGGCGCAAACTATGGCTACACCTTC
TRBJ1-1,NA,TRBD1,TRBV7-8,CASSSDRVNTEAFF,TGTGCCAGCAGCTCGGACAGGGTGAACACTGAAGCTTTCTTT
TRBJ2-3,NA,TRBD1,TRBV28,CASSFPTGTQYF,TGTGCCAGCAGTTTCCCGACAGGGACGCAGTATTTT
TRBJ2-2,NA,TRBD2,TRBV7-2,CASSLSGARELFF,TGTGCCAGCAGCTTAAGCGGGGCGAGGGAGCTGTTTTTT
TRBJ2-7,NA,NA,TRBV19,CASSLRRSYEQYF,TGTGCCAGTAGTCTACGGCGGTCCTACGAGCAGTACTTC
TRBJ2-7,NA,TRBD1,TRBV7-3,CASSPRTGAYEQYF,TGTGCCAGCAGCCCCCGGACAGGGGCCTACGAGCAGTACTTC
TRBJ1-3,NA,NA,TRBV6-1,CASSEFASSGNTIYF,TGTGCCAGCAGTGAGTTTGCGAGCTCTGGAAACACCATATATTTT
TRBJ2-7,NA,NA,TRBV5-6,CASSLALEGRDEQYF,TGTGCCAGCAGCTTGGCCCTGGAGGGCCGGGACGAGCAGTACTTC
TRBJ2-7,NA,TRBD1,TRBV7-2,CASSLADRDLYEQYF,TGTGCCAGCAGCTTGGCGGACAGGGATCTCTACGAGCAGTACTTC
TRBJ1-6,NA,NA,TRBV9,CASNQGTNSPLHF,TGTGCCAGCAATCAGGGCACTAATTCACCCCTCCACTTT
TRBJ1-2,few,NA,TRBV9,CASSTRDNPLKGYTF,TGTGCCAGCAGCACACGGGACAACCCCCTAAAGGGCTACACCTTC
TRBJ1-5,NA,NA,TRBV5-4,CASSFPGSNQPQHF,TGTGCCAGCAGCTTCCCGGGGAGCAATCAGCCCCAGCATTTT
TRBJ1-1,NA,NA,TRBV18,CASSPRGGETEAFF,TGTGCCAGCTCACCACGAGGGGGGGAGACTGAAGCTTTCTTT
TRBJ2-3,once,NA,TRBV6-2/TRBV6-3,CASSPERSTQYF,TGTGCCAGCAGCCCCGAGCGAAGTACGCAGTATTTT
TRBJ2-3,NA,NA,TRBV9,CASSERPGADTQYF,TGTGCCAGCAGCGAGAGGCCCGGGGCAGATACGCAGTATTTT
TRBJ2-3,NA,TRBD2,TRBV7-3,CASSLRGGRADTDTQYF,TGTGCCAGCAGCTTACGCGGCGGGAGGGCCGATACAGATACGCAGTATTTT
TRBJ1-4,few,NA,TRBV27,CASSFTGPRTNEKLFF,TGTGCCAGCAGTTTTACAGGGCCCAGGACTAATGAAAAACTGTTTTTT
TRBJ2-5,NA,TRBD1,TRBV6-5,CASTDRGRGETQYF,TGTGCCAGCACGGACAGGGGGCGAGGGGAGACCCAGTACTTC
TRBJ2-1,NA,TRBD2,TRBV5-4,CASSSDPSGYDLNEQFF,TGTGCCAGCAGCTCGGACCCTAGCGGATATGACCTTAATGAGCAGTTCTTC
TRBJ1-2,NA,NA,TRBV30,CAWGTVGGYTF,TGTGCCTGGGGTACAGTCGGCGGCTACACCTTC
TRBJ2-7,few,TRBD1,TRBV5-6,CASSFGPGQTSYEQYF,TGTGCCAGCAGCTTTGGCCCGGGACAGACCTCCTACGAGCAGTACTTC
TRBJ2-7,NA,TRBD2,TRBV6-2/TRBV6-3,CASSSLSAASGRKLEQYF,TGTGCCAGCAGTTCCTTATCCGCGGCTAGCGGGAGAAAGCTAGAGCAGTACTTC
TRBJ2-5,NA,NA,TRBV28,CASSLVKETQYF,TGTGCCAGCAGTTTAGTAAAAGAGACCCAGTACTTC
TRBJ2-7,NA,TRBD1,TRBV27,CASSRNRGASYEQYF,TGTGCCAGCAGTCGAAACAGGGGAGCTTCCTACGAGCAGTACTTC
TRBJ1-3,NA,NA,TRBV6-5,CASSYSFSSGNTIYF,TGTGCCAGCAGTTACTCGTTCAGCTCTGGAAACACCATATATTTT
TRBJ2-7,few,TRBD2,TRBV7-2,CASSLIGTSGIYEQYF,TGTGCCAGCAGCTTAATCGGGACTAGCGGGATCTACGAGCAGTACTTC
TRBJ2-2,NA,TRBD2,TRBV9,CASSVGWAGAVTGELFF,TGTGCCAGCAGCGTAGGGTGGGCGGGAGCGGTCACCGGGGAGCTGTTTTTT
TRBJ2-7,NA,TRBD2,TRBV6-5,CASNRGLAGEGEQYF,TGTGCCAGCAACCGGGGACTAGCGGGAGAGGGTGAGCAGTACTTC
TRBJ2-2,NA,NA,TRBV11-2,CASSSNREPTRELFF,TGTGCCAGCAGCTCGAACCGGGAGCCAACTCGGGAGCTGTTTTTT
TRBJ2-7,many,NA,TRBV6-5,CASSRSGAYEQYF,TGTGCCAGCAGTAGATCGGGAGCCTACGAGCAGTACTTC
TRBJ2-7,once,TRBD2,TRBV28,CASKWTSGRYEQYF,TGTGCCAGCAAATGGACTAGCGGGAGGTACGAGCAGTACTTC
TRBJ1-2,few,NA,TRBV28,CASSGTVNYGYTF,TGTGCCAGCTCTGGGACTGTCAACTATGGCTACACCTTC
TRBJ2-1,NA,TRBD2,TRBV2,CASRGAGTSGVKDNEQFF,TGTGCCAGCAGAGGAGCCGGGACTAGCGGGGTAAAAGACAATGAGCAGTTCTTC
TRBJ2-3,NA,NA,TRBV7-9,CASSSPAVRTDTQYF,TGTGCCAGCAGCTCGCCAGCGGTCCGCACAGATACGCAGTATTTT
TRBJ2-1,NA,TRBD2,TRBV10-3,CAISSQREDDNEQFF,TGTGCCATCTCAAGCCAGCGGGAGGACGACAATGAGCAGTTCTTC
TRBJ1-1,once,NA,TRBV12-3/TRBV12-4,CASSPRDEAFF,TGTGCCAGCAGTCCTAGAGATGAAGCTTTCTTT
TRBJ2-3,few,NA,TRBV27,CASTRGGAGVLTDTQYF,TGTGCCAGCACCAGGGGGGGAGCGGGAGTGTTAACAGATACGCAGTATTTT
TRBJ2-7,few,NA,TRBV28,CASSLARLYEQYF,TGTGCCAGCAGTTTGGCCAGACTCTACGAGCAGTACTTC
TRBJ1-2,NA,TRBD1,TRBV18,CASSQTGELRGYTF,TGTGCCAGCTCACAAACAGGGGAATTAAGAGGCTACACCTTC
TRBJ1-1,NA,NA,TRBV29-1,CSVALVSRNTEAFF,TGCAGCGTTGCCCTCGTTTCGAGGAACACTGAAGCTTTCTTT
TRBJ1-6,NA,NA,TRBV15,CATLQNSPLHF,TGTGCCACCTTGCAGAATTCACCCCTCCACTTT
TRBJ1-3,few,NA,TRBV10-2,CASGQQGNTIYF,TGCGCCAGCGGGCAGCAAGGAAACACCATATATTTT
TRBJ2-7,NA,NA,TRBV5-3,CARRSGFMPLYEQYF,TGTGCCAGAAGATCCGGGTTCATGCCACTCTACGAGCAGTACTTC
TRBJ1-6,NA,NA,TRBV2,CASSLETGWRNSPLHF,TGTGCCAGCAGTCTAGAAACGGGGTGGCGTAATTCACCCCTCCACTTT
TRBJ1-1,NA,NA,TRBV28,CASSLYLETPGAFF,TGTGCCAGCAGTTTGTACCTAGAAACCCCGGGAGCTTTCTTT
TRBJ2-7,NA,NA,TRBV19,CASSFIEGEQYF,TGTGCCAGTAGCTTTATCGAGGGTGAGCAGTACTTC
TRBJ1-2,NA,TRBD1,TRBV10-2,CATTDRDVYGYTF,TGCGCCACCACCGACAGGGATGTCTATGGCTACACCTTC
TRBJ2-3,NA,NA,TRBV7-9,CASSAILNTQYF,TGTGCCAGCAGCGCTATCCTAAATACGCAGTATTTT
TRBJ1-1,NA,NA,TRBV5-4,CASSFQGRAFF,TGTGCCAGCAGCTTCCAGGGAAGAGCTTTCTTT
TRBJ1-5,NA,TRBD1,TRBV10-3,CAIKAGGNNQPQHF,TGTGCCATCAAGGCAGGGGGTAACAATCAGCCCCAGCATTTT
TRBJ2-7,NA,TRBD1,TRBV6-5,CASSYSMQGVSYEQYF,TGTGCCAGCAGTTACTCGATGCAGGGGGTCTCCTACGAGCAGTACTTC
TRBJ2-1,NA,NA,TRBV7-9,CASSSLNEQFF,TGTGCCAGCAGCTCTCTTAATGAGCAGTTCTTC
TRBJ1-2,NA,TRBD1,TRBV28,CASSTQGIYGYTF,TGTGCCAGCAGCACACAGGGGATCTATGGCTACACCTTC
TRBJ2-5,NA,TRBD1,TRBV28,CASSTSQGFGETQYF,TGTGCCAGCAGTACCTCACAGGGGTTTGGAGAGACCCAGTACTTC
TRBJ2-2,NA,NA,TRBV5-6,CASSSGTKSGELFF,TGTGCCAGCAGCTCCGGGACAAAGTCCGGGGAGCTGTTTTTT